These 28 T cell receptor beta chains were all obtained from the same sample, sequenced in a study of T cell responses to AZD1222 COVID-19 vaccine. Profiled with immunoSEQ multiplex PCR; TCRdb holds only in-frame clones, not every one. The sample consists of some 190,000 clones, around 94% of them appearing once. Sequenced here: peripheral blood, sampled on day 0 of AZD1222 vaccination. The receptors originated from an adult in good health.

The V and J genes are TRBV27 and TRBJ2-5, with TRBD2 as a possible D gene (5 bases). Per germline, CDR1 MNHEY and CDR2 SMNVEV (reference sequence). V dropped 5 bases and J dropped 5 bases, with 12 bases sitting between them. The CDR3 loop spans 13 amino acids. The DNA for the CDR3 is TGTGCCAGCAGTACCCCTAGAGGGGAGACCCAGTACTTC. Protein sequence: CASSTPRGETQYF.

The genes are TRBV29-1 and TRBJ2-7; TRBD1 or TRBD2 may be the D gene (5 bases each). The CDR3 spans 14 residues. Germline assignment: CDR1 SQVTM and CDR2 ANQGSEA. The ends were cut back, 4 bases at V and 5 bases at J, with 18 bases in the middle. The CDR3 sequence is CSVARTGTFNEQYF. Here the CDR3 DNA reads TGCAGCGTTGCTCGGACTGGGACCTTCAACGAGCAGTACTTC.

The chain carries TRBV20-1 and TRBJ2-1; D call uncertain. The CDR3 sequence is 11 residues long. Between the trimmed V and J ends, which lost 3 bases and 7 bases, there was a span of 7 bases. CDR1 and CDR2 (germline): DFQATT, SNEGSKA (reference sequence). The chain's CDR3 is CSASTSNEQFF. In DNA, the CDR3 is TGCAGTGCTAGCACATCGAATGAGCAGTTCTTC.

The rearrangement joins TRBV2 to TRBJ1-2; a weak D match, TRBD1 (6 bases). V lost 7 bases and J lost 8, with 17 bases in between. The V gene's germline CDR1 is SNHLY and CDR2 FYNNEI. This CDR3 is built from 13 residues. The DNA of the CDR3 is TGTGCCAGCATTGGGGACACAGGAATCGGCTACACCTTC. The encoded protein is CASIGDTGIGYTF.

The chain uses TRBV6-1 and TRBJ2-7; possible D gene TRBD1, 6 bases. Germline assignment: CDR1 MNHNS and CDR2 SASEGT. The V end was cut by 1 base, the J end by 0 bases, with 16 bases between. The CDR3 is made up of 17 amino acids. The CDR3 sequence is CASSEGFYRVTSYEQYF. The CDR3 DNA is TGTGCCAGCAGTGAAGGCTTTTACAGGGTAACCTCCTACGAGCAGTACTTC.

The chain has TRBV7-3 and TRBJ2-3; TRBD2 aligns across 10 bases. This CDR3 has 14 residues. Trimming cost V 5 bases and J 6 bases; bases outside gene matches: 5. The germline V gene encodes CDR1 SGHTA and CDR2 FQGTGA. The CDR3 region is CASSVSGGEDTQYF. The CDR3, as DNA: TGTGCCAGCAGCGTAAGCGGGGGGGAGGATACGCAGTATTTT.

V and J are TRBV4-1 and TRBJ2-3; perhaps TRBD1 as D (5 bases). Germline CDR1 reads MGHRA; CDR2 reads YSYEKL. The CDR3 has 12 amino acids. V was cut by 3 bases and J by 6 bases, with 7 bases left in between. The CDR3 DNA sequence: TGCGCCAGCAGCCAGGGGCAGGATACGCAGTATTTT. Translating gives CASSQGQDTQYF.

This sequence joins TRBV25-1 and TRBJ1-1; D unclear. The V end was cut by 7 bases, the J end by 11 bases, with 14 bases between. Germline lookup yields CDR1 MGHDK and CDR2 SYGVNS. The CDR3 is 11 residues long. DNA of the CDR3: TGTGCCAGCACGGGGTTTGGGGTGGCTTTCTTT. This gives the protein CASTGFGVAFF.

The CDR3 reads CASRSQGDGTEAFF. The CDR3 nucleotides are TGTGCCAGCAGATCACAGGGGGATGGCACTGAAGCTTTCTTT. V and J are TRBV5-4 and TRBJ1-1; TRBD1 matches 8 bases. CDR1 and CDR2 (germline): SGHNT, YYREEE (reference sequence). The V and J ends lost 5 bases and 4 bases, in that order; junction bases with no gene match: 7. The CDR3 is 14 residues long.

J is TRBJ1-4 and V is TRBV7-2, with D maybe TRBD1 (6 bases). Germline V gene sequence: CDR1 SGHTA, CDR2 FQGNSA. V lost 3 bases, J lost 8 bases, and 13 bases lay in between. This CDR3 contains 14 residues. CDR3 sequence reads: CASSFGQGKEKLFF. The DNA of the CDR3 is TGTGCCAGCAGCTTCGGGCAGGGGAAAGAAAAACTGTTTTTT.

This clone has more than one count but fewer than ten. The rearrangement uses TRBV3-1 (or the pseudogene TRBV3-2) and TRBJ2-5, with no clear D. V was pared by 2 bases and J by 0 bases, with 10 bases between. Germline assignment: CDR1 LGHDT and CDR2 YNNKEL (reference sequence). The CDR3 totals 15 residues. CDR3 coding DNA: TGTGCCAGCAGCCAACCTGCCTATAACCAAGAGACCCAGTACTTC. Protein product: CASSQPAYNQETQYF.

The V call is TRBV5-6, the J call TRBJ1-1; the D is unclear. This CDR3 contains 13 residues. CDR1 SGHDT and CDR2 YYEEEE come from the germline V gene. The V gene lost 2 bases and the J gene lost 5 bases, with 10 bases spanning the gap. CDR3 residues: CASSLGSGTEAFF. Written as DNA, the CDR3 is TGTGCCAGCAGCTTAGGCTCAGGAACTGAAGCTTTCTTT. The entire variable domain, with the rest obtained from reference TRBV5-6 and TRBJ1-1, is as follows: DAGVTQSPTHLIKTRGQQVTLRCSPKSGHDTVSWYQQALGQGPQFIFQYYEEEERQRGNFPDRFSGHQFPNYSSELNVNALLLGDSALYLCASSLGSGTEAFFGQGTRLTVV.

This chain links TRBV7-9 with TRBJ1-4, with D tentatively TRBD1 (5 bases). V was cut by 8 bases and J by 7 bases, with 11 bases left in between. Germline V gene sequence: CDR1 SEHNR, CDR2 FQNEAQ (reference sequence). This CDR3 is 12 amino acids long. CDR3 residues: CASSGGFEKLFF. The CDR3, as DNA: TGTGCCAGCTCTGGGGGGTTTGAAAAACTGTTTTTT. The full variable domain, with the rest looked up from reference TRBV7-9 and TRBJ1-4, is DTGVSQNPRHKITKRGQNVTFRCDPISEHNRLYWYRQTLGQGPEFLTYFQNEAQLEKSRLLSDRFSAERPKGSFSTLEIQRTEQGDSAMYLCASSGGFEKLFFGSGTQLSVL.

This chain links TRBV24-1 with TRBJ1-5; 7 bases are shared with TRBD1. The CDR3 is made up of 14 amino acids. With 7 bases clipped from V and 4 bases from J, the junction kept 6 bases outside the gene matches. Germline values: CDR1 KGHDR, CDR2 SFDVKD. The CDR3 coding sequence is TGTGCCACCAGCACAGGGGTAGGAAATCAGCCCCAGCATTTT. Translated, it gives CATSTGVGNQPQHF.

This chain links TRBV6-5 with TRBJ2-2, with D perhaps TRBD1 (5 bases). The length of the CDR3 is 15 residues. Germline assignment: CDR1 MNHEY and CDR2 SVGAGI. V shed 1 base and J shed 0 bases, with 6 bases lying between them. Here the CDR3 reads CASSYWTPNTGELFF. The DNA for the CDR3 is TGTGCCAGCAGTTACTGGACACCGAACACCGGGGAGCTGTTTTTT.

This chain uses TRBV2 with TRBJ1-2; D is perhaps TRBD1 (5 bases). The CDR3 contains 12 residues. Trimming left V 10 bases short and J 5 bases short, with 14 bases between. Per the germline V gene, CDR1 is SNHLY and CDR2 is FYNNEI. The CDR3 loop is CATSGRGYGYTF. The CDR3, as DNA: TGTGCCACTTCGGGGCGAGGGTATGGCTACACCTTC.

The chain combines TRBV7-2 with TRBJ1-1; the D gene is possibly TRBD1 (6 bases). Germline CDR1 and CDR2: SGHTA and FQGNSA. The V and J ends lost 2 bases and 1 base respectively, with 8 bases between them. The CDR3 sequence is 14 residues long. As DNA, the CDR3 is TGTGCCAGCAGCTTACAGGGGTCGAACACTGAAGCTTTCTTT. This sequence encodes CASSLQGSNTEAFF.

The chain employs TRBV12-3 or TRBV12-4 and TRBJ1-2; D uncertain. V lost 6 bases, J lost 9 bases, and 11 bases lay in between. CDR3 length equals 11 residues. The CDR3 reads CASSQSPRYTF. In DNA form, the CDR3 reads TGTGCCAGCAGCCAATCTCCGCGCTACACCTTC.

This chain connects TRBV30 to TRBJ1-1, with D possibly matching TRBD1 (5 bases). Trimming stripped 1 base from V and 5 bases from J, with 14 bases between. This CDR3 contains 14 residues. Germline V gene data show CDR1 as GTSNPN and CDR2 as SVGIG (reference sequence). The CDR3 nucleotides read TGTGCCTGGAGTGCCTTGGGGGGGTTAACTGAAGCTTTCTTT. This encodes CAWSALGGLTEAFF. Complete variable domain (other parts from reference TRBV30 and TRBJ1-1): SQTIHQWPATLVQPVGSPLSLECTVEGTSNPNLYWYRQAAGRGLQLLFYSVGIGQISSEVPQNLSASRPQDRQFILSSKKLLLSDSGFYLCAWSALGGLTEAFFGQGTRLTVV.

The J gene is TRBJ1-1, the V gene TRBV12-3 or TRBV12-4; D is perhaps TRBD1 (5 bases). Trimming shortened V by 4 bases and J by 2 bases, and 8 bases separated the two germline ends. The CDR3 loop spans 13 amino acids. The CDR3 loop is CASSSQGNTEAFF. The CDR3 nucleotides read TGTGCCAGCAGTTCCCAGGGTAACACTGAAGCTTTCTTT.

J is TRBJ2-3 and V is TRBV9; 7 nucleotides match TRBD1. Germline trimming cut 3 bases from V and 0 bases from J; bases unmatched to any gene: 10. Germline CDR1 is SGDLS and CDR2 is YYNGEE. CDR3 length: 17 amino acids. The CDR3 DNA reads as TGTGCCAGCAGCGCGAATCAGGGGGTATTAAGCACAGATACGCAGTATTTT. Protein sequence: CASSANQGVLSTDTQYF.

The J gene is TRBJ2-7, the V gene TRBV5-4; possible D gene TRBD2, 6 bases. Trimming removed 10 bases from V and 2 bases from J, with 22 bases in between. This CDR3 has 15 residues. From germline, CDR1 is SGHNT and CDR2 YYREEE (reference sequence). The CDR3 bases are TGTGCCGGGGCGCATGGTAGCGGACGGACCTACGAGCAGTACTTC. It encodes CAGAHGSGRTYEQYF.

This chain links TRBV20-1 with TRBJ1-2; D ambiguous. The CDR3 has 11 amino acids. With 6 bases removed from V and 2 bases from J, the gap between germline ends came to 7 bases. Germline V gives CDR1 DFQATT, CDR2 SNEGSKA (reference sequence). The CDR3 sequence is CSATGNYGYTF. In DNA form, the CDR3 reads TGCAGTGCAACCGGGAACTATGGCTACACCTTC.

The V call is TRBV10-2, the J call TRBJ2-1; D call uncertain. Trimming left V 5 bases short and J 9 bases short, with 14 bases between. This CDR3 contains 13 residues. Germline lookup yields CDR1 WSHSY and CDR2 SAAADI. In nucleotides, the CDR3 is TGCGCCAGCAGTTCCGGGTTTTTGGGTGAGCAGTTCTTC. Protein sequence: CASSSGFLGEQFF.

This clone was picked up one time. The chain links TRBV3-1 (or the pseudogene TRBV3-2) to TRBJ2-7; no clear D. CDR3 length: 15 amino acids. Per germline, CDR1 LGHDT and CDR2 YNNKEL (reference sequence). The V gene lost 1 base and the J gene lost 0 bases, with 10 bases spanning the gap. CDR3 coding DNA: TGTGCCAGCAGCCAAGGGATTATCAGCTCCTACGAGCAGTACTTC. The encoded protein is CASSQGIISSYEQYF.

The chain uses TRBV9 and TRBJ1-2; 7 nucleotides match TRBD1. The CDR3 length is 15 residues. Germline V lookup: CDR1 SGDLS, CDR2 YYNGEE. After removal of 3 bases from V and 3 bases from J, the junction contained 8 bases not matched to a gene. The CDR3: CASSDRDSTYYGYTF. Here the CDR3 DNA reads TGTGCCAGCAGCGACCGGGACAGCACTTACTATGGCTACACCTTC.

The rearrangement uses TRBV2 and TRBJ1-5; D gene uncertain. Germline CDR1 SNHLY, CDR2 FYNNEI. The CDR3 has 15 residues. Trimming shortened V by 2 bases and J by 1 base, and 9 bases separated the two germline ends. The CDR3 coding sequence is TGTGCCAGCAGTGAATCTCGCGGAAGCAATCAGCCCCAGCATTTT. Its protein product is CASSESRGSNQPQHF.

The CDR3 region has the DNA TGTGCCAGCAATAGCAAAGAGGAGTACACCGGGGAGCTGTTTTTT. Translated: CASNSKEEYTGELFF. The V and J genes are TRBV6-5 and TRBJ2-2; D is ambiguous. This CDR3 is built from 15 residues. The germline V gene has CDR1 MNHEY and CDR2 SVGAGI. V gave up 7 bases and J gave up 3 bases, with 15 bases separating them.